What follows are 5 T cell receptor beta chains derived from one specimen sequenced in a study of Tregs in tolerant kidney transplant recipients. This table comes from immunoSEQ multiplex PCR, and its TCRdb copy is limited to in-frame clones, with some not included. The sample contains some 70,000 clones, more than 90% of which appear only once. Material: CD8+ T cells from blood, obtained before the transplant. The receptors derive from a human donor who received a combined kidney and bone marrow transplant.

The chain recombines TRBV14 with TRBJ1-2; 10 bases match TRBD1. The CDR3 loop spans 21 amino acids. Germline V gene data show CDR1 as SGHDN and CDR2 as FVKESK. V lost 0 bases and J lost 4; bases outside the gene matches: 20. For the CDR3, the DNA is TGTGCCAGCAGCCAAGATGTGTCATCGGGGATAAGGGACAGGGGATTCTATGGCTACACCTTC. This encodes CASSQDVSSGIRDRGFYGYTF.

A note on this clone: The sample carries other DNA sequences with the same CDR3. This chain joins TRBV6-5 and TRBJ1-6, with D maybe TRBD1 (6 bases). V was pared by 7 bases and J by 4 bases, with 8 bases between. The CDR3 has 13 amino acids. Germline V gives CDR1 MNHEY, CDR2 SVGAGI. The CDR3 nucleotides are TGTGCCAGCACCCAGGGGTATAATTCACCCCTCCACTTT. Translated, it gives CASTQGYNSPLHF.

The V and J genes are TRBV27 and TRBJ2-7; TRBD1 is a possible D gene (5 bases). The CDR3 extends over 12 amino acids. Trimming stripped 5 bases from V and 5 bases from J, with 10 bases between. Germline CDR1 reads MNHEY; CDR2 reads SMNVEV (reference sequence). CDR3 loop: CASSGQGNEQYF. CDR3 bases: TGTGCCAGCAGTGGACAAGGGAACGAGCAGTACTTC.

The rearrangement joins TRBV19 to TRBJ1-2; weak D call: TRBD1 (5 bases). The germline V gene has CDR1 LNHDA and CDR2 SQIVND (reference sequence). The length of the CDR3 is 16 residues. V was trimmed by 6 bases and J by 0 bases, leaving 17 bases between them. The CDR3 loop reads CASSPWGGLPNYGYTF. As DNA, the CDR3 is TGTGCCAGTAGCCCGTGGGGGGGTCTTCCTAACTATGGCTACACCTTC.

V and J are TRBV9 and TRBJ2-3, with 7 bases lining up with TRBD2. The CDR3 runs to 13 residues. V lost 5 bases to trimming and J lost 4 bases; unmatched junction nucleotides: 4. Germline lookup yields CDR1 SGDLS and CDR2 YYNGEE. CDR3 DNA: TGTGCCAGCAGAGCGGGAACAGCAGATACGCAGTATTTT. Its translation: CASRAGTADTQYF.